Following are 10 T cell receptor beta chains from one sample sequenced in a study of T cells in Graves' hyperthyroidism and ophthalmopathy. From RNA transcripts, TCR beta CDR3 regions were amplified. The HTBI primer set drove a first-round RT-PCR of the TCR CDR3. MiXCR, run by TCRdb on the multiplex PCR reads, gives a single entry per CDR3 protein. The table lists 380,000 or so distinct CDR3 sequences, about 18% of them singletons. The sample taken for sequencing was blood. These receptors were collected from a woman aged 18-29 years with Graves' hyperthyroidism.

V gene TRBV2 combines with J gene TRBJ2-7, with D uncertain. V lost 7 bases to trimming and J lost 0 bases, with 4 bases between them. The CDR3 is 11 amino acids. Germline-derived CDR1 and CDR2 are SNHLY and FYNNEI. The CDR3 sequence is CASMNSYEQYF. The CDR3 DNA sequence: TGTGCCAGCATGAACTCCTACGAGCAGTACTTC.

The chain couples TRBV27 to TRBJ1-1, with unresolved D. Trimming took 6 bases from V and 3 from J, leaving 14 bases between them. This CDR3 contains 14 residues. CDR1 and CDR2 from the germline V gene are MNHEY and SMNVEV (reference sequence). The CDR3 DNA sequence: TGTGCCAGCAGCAAATTCACCCTGGACACTGAAGCTTTCTTT. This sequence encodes CASSKFTLDTEAFF.

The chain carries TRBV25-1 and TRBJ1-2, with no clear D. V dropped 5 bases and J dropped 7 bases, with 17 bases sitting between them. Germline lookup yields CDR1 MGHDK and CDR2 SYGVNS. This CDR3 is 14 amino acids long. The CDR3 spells CASSPIKELGGYTF. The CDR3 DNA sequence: TGTGCCAGCAGTCCAATAAAGGAACTTGGTGGCTACACCTTC.

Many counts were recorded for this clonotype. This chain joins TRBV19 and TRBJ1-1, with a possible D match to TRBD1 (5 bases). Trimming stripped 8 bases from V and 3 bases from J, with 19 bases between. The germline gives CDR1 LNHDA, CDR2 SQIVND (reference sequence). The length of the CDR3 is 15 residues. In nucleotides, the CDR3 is TGTGCCAGTGAGACGGCAGGGAGAGATGACACTGAAGCTTTCTTT. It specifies CASETAGRDDTEAFF.

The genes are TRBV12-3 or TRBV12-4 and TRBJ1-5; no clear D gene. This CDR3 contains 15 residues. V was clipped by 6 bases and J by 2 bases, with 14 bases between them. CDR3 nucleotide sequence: TGTGCCAGCAGCCTTGGTGTCTCGGGCAATCAGCCCCAGCATTTT. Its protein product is CASSLGVSGNQPQHF.

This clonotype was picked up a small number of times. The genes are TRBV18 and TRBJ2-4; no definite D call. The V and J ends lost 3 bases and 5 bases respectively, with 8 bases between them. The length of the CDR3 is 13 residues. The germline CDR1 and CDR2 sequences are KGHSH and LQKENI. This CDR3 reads CASSPGWENIQYF. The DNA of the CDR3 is TGTGCCAGCTCACCCGGCTGGGAAAACATTCAGTACTTC.

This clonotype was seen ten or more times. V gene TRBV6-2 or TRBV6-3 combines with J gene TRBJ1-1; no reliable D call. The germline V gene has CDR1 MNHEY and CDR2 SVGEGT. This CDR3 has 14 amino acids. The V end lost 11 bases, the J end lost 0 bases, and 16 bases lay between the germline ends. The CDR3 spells CAVKRTPMNTEAFF. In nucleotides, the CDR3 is TGTGCCGTCAAACGGACGCCGATGAACACTGAAGCTTTCTTT.

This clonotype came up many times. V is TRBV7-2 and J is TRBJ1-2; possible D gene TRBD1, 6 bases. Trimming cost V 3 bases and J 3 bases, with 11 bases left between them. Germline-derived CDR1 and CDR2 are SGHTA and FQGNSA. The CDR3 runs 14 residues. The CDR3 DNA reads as TGTGCCAGCAGCTTTACAGGGTTCGACTATGGCTACACCTTC. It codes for CASSFTGFDYGYTF.

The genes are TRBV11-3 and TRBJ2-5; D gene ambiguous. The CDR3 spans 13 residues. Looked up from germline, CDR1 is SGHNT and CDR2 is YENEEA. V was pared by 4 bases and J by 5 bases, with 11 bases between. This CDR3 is CASSYGRWETQYF. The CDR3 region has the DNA TGTGCCAGCAGCTACGGCCGCTGGGAGACCCAGTACTTC. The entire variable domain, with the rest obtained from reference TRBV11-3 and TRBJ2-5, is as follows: EAGVVQSPRYKIIEKKQPVAFWCNPISGHNTLYWYLQNLGQGPELLIRYENEEAVDDSQLPKDRFSAERLKGVDSTLKIQPAELGDSAVYLCASSYGRWETQYFGPGTRLLVL.

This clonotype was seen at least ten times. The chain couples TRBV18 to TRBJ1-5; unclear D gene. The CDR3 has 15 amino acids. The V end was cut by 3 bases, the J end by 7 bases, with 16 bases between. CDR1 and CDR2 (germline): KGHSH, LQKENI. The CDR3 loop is CASSPMGEGGQPQHF. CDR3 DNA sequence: TGTGCCAGCTCACCCATGGGTGAAGGAGGGCAGCCCCAGCATTTT.